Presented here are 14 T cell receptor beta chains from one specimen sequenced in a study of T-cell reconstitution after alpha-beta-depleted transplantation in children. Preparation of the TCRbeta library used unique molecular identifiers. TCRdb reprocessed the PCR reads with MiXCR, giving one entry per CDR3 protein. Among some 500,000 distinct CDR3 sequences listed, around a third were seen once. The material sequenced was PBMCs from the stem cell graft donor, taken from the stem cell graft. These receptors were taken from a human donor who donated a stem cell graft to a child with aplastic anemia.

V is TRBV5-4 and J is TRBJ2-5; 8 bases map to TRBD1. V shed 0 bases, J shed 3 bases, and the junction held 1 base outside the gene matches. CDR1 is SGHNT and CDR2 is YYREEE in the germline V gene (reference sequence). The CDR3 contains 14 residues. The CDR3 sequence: CASSLDRGKETQYF. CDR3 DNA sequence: TGTGCCAGCAGCTTGGACAGGGGGAAAGAGACCCAGTACTTC.

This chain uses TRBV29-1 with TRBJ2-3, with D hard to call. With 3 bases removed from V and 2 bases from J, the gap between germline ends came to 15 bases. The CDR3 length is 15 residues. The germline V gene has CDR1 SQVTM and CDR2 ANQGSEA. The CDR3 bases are TGCAGCGTTGACCCTCTCAGCGATCCCACAGATACGCAGTATTTT. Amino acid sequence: CSVDPLSDPTDTQYF.

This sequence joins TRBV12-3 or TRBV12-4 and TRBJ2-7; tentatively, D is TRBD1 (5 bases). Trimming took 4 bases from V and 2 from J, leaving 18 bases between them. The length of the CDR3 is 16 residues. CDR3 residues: CASSWGTVVGTYEQYF. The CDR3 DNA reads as TGTGCCAGCAGTTGGGGCACGGTCGTAGGGACCTACGAGCAGTACTTC.

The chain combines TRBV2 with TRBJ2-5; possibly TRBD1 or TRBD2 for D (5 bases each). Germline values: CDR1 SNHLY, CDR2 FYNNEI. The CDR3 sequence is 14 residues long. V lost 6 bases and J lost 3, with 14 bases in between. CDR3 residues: CASSRGRSEETQYF. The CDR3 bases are TGTGCCAGCAGCCGGGGCAGGTCAGAAGAGACCCAGTACTTC.

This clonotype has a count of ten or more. The CDR3 here is CSVRTGAGEQYF. In nucleotides, the CDR3 is TGCAGCGTCCGGACAGGGGCGGGCGAGCAGTACTTC. V gene TRBV29-1 combines with J gene TRBJ2-7, with 9 bases that match TRBD1. Germline V lookup: CDR1 SQVTM, CDR2 ANQGSEA. V was clipped by 6 bases and J by 6 bases; unmatched bases: 6. The CDR3 extends over 12 amino acids.

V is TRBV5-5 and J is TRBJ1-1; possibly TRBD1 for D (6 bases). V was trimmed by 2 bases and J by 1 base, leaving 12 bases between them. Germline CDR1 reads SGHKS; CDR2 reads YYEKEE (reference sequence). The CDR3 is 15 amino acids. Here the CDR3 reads CASSFLGGGNTEAFF. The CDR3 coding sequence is TGTGCCAGCAGCTTCCTAGGGGGAGGGAACACTGAAGCTTTCTTT.

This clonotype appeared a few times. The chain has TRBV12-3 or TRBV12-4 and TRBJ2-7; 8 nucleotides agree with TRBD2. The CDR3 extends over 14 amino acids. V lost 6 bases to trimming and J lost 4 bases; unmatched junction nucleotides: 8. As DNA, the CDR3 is TGTGCCAGCAGCAGAACGGGACTAGAGTACGAGCAGTACTTC. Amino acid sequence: CASSRTGLEYEQYF.

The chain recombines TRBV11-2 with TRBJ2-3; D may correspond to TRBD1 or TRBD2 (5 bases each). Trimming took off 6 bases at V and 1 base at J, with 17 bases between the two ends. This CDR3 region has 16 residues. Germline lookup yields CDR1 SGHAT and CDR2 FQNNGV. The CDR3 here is CASSRAGTFGTDTQYF. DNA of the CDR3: TGTGCCAGCAGTCGTGCAGGGACGTTCGGCACAGATACGCAGTATTTT.

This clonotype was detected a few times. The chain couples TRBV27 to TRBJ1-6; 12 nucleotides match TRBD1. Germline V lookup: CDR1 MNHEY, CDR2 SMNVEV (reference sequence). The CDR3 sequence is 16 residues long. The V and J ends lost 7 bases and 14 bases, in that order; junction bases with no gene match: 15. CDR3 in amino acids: CASKEASGTGGGALHF. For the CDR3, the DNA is TGTGCCAGCAAGGAGGCCTCCGGGACAGGGGGCGGAGCCCTCCACTTT.

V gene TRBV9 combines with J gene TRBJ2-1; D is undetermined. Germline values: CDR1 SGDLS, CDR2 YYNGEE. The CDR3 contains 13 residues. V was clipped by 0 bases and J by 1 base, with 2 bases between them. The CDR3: CASSVESYNEQFF. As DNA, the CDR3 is TGTGCCAGCAGCGTAGAATCCTACAATGAGCAGTTCTTC.

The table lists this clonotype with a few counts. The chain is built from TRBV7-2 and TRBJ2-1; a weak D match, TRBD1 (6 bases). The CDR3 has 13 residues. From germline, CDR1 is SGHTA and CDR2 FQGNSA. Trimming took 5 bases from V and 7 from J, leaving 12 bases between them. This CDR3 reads CASSPGQMNEQFF. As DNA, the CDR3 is TGTGCCAGCAGCCCCGGACAGATGAATGAGCAGTTCTTC. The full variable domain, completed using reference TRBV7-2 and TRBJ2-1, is GAGVSQSPSNKVTEKGKDVELRCDPISGHTALYWYRQSLGQGLEFLIYFQGNSAPDKSGLPSDRFSAERTGGSVSTLTIQRTQQEDSAVYLCASSPGQMNEQFFGPGTRLTVL.

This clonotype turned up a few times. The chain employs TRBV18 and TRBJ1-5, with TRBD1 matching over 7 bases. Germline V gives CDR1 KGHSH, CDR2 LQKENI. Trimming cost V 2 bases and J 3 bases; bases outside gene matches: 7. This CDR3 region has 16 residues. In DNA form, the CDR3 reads TGTGCCAGCTCACCAGAGACAGGGCTAGTCAATCAGCCCCAGCATTTT. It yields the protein CASSPETGLVNQPQHF.

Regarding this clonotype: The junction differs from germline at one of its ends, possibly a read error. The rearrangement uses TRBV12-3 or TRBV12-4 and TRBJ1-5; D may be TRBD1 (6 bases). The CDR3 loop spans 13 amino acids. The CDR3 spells CASSLGGPQPQHF. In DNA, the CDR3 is TGTGCCAGCAGCTTAGGGGGGCCCCAGCCCCAGCATTTT.

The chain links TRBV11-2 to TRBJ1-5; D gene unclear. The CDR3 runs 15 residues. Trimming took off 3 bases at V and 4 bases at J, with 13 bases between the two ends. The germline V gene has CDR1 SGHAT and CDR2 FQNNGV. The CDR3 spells CASSFSGATNQPQHF. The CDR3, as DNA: TGTGCCAGCAGCTTCTCTGGCGCCACAAATCAGCCCCAGCATTTT.